The clone carrying this TCR beta chain was seen repeatedly, ten times or more. The data stem from a study of CD8 T cells in ankylosing spondylitis. Each TCR beta library was made by quantitative 5'-RACE that incorporated molecular barcodes. Via MiXCR, TCRdb re-called the 5' RACE reads, giving one row per CDR3 protein. The table includes approximately 46,000 distinct CDR3 sequences, roughly 11% detected once. Between the trimmed V and J ends, which lost 7 bases and 7 bases, there was a span of 16 bases. This CDR3 is built from 14 residues. This chain connects TRBV12-3 or TRBV12-4 to TRBJ1-4; the D gene is possibly TRBD1 (5 bases). Material for sequencing was blood, either unsorted or a sorted T cell fraction (not recorded which). The clonotype comes from a male donor with ankylosing spondylitis or in good health (not recorded which). The CDR3 nucleotides are TGTGCCAGCACCCGTGCAAGGGGTGGTGAAAAACTGTTTTTT. Translated: CASTRARGGEKLFF.